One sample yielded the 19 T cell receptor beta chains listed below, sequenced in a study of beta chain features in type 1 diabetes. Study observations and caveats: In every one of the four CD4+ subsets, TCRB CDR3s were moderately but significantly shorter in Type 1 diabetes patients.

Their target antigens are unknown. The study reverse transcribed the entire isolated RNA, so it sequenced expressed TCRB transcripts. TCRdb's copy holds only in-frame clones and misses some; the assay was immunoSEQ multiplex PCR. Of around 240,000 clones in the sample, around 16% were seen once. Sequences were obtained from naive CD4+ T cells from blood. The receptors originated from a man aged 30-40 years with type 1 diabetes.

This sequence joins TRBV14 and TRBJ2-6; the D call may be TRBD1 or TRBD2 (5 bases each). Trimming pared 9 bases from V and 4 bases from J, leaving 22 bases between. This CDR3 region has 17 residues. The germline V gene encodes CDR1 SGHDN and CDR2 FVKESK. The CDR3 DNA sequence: TGTGCCAGTAGACCCCGGGACGGAGTTATCGGGGCCAACGTCCTGACTTTC. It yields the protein CASRPRDGVIGANVLTF.

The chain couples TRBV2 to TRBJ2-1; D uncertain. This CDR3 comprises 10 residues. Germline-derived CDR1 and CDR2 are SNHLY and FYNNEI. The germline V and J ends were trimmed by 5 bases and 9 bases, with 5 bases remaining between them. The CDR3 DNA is TGTGCCAGCAGTATGGGTGAGCAGTTCTTC. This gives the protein CASSMGEQFF.

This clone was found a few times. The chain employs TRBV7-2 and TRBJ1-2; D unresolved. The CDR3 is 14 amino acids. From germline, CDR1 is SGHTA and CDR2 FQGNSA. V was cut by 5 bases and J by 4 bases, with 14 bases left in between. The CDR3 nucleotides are TGTGCCAGCAGCCCCCCGGGGTATAGCTATGGCTACACCTTC. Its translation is CASSPPGYSYGYTF.

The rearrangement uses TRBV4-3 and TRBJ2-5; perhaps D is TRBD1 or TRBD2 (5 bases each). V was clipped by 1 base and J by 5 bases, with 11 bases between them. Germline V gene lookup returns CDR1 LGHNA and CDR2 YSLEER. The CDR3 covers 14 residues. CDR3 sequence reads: CASSQALGDETQYF. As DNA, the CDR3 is TGCGCCAGCAGCCAAGCTCTGGGGGACGAGACCCAGTACTTC.

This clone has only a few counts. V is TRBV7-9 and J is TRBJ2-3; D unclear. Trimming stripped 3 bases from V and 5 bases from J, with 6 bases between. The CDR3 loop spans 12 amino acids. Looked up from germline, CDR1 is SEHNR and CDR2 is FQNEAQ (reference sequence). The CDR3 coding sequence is TGTGCCAGCAGCTTTCGCCTAGATACGCAGTATTTT. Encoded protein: CASSFRLDTQYF.

In nucleotides, the CDR3 is TGTGCCACCAGCAGAGAGACCGCGACCTACAATGAGCAGTTCTTC. Protein product: CATSRETATYNEQFF. V usage is TRBV15 and J usage is TRBJ2-1; D is unresolved. Germline CDR1 is LNHNV and CDR2 is YYDKDF (reference sequence). This CDR3 is built from 15 residues. With 0 bases removed from V and 2 bases from J, the gap between germline ends came to 8 bases.

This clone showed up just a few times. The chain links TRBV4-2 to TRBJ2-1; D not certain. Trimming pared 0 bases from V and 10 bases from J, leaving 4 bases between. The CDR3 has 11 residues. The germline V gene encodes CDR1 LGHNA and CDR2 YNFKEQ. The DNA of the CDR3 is TGTGCCAGCAGCCAAGAAGGCGAGCAGTTCTTC. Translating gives CASSQEGEQFF.

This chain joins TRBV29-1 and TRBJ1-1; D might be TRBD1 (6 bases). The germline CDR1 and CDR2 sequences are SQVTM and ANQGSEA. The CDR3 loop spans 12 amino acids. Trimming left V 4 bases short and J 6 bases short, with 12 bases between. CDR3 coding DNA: TGCAGCGTTGTTATACCAGGGGCTGAAGCTTTCTTT. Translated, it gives CSVVIPGAEAFF.

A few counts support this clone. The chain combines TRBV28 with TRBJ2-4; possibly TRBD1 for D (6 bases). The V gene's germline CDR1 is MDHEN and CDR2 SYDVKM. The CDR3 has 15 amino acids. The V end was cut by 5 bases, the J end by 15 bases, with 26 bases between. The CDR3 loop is CASSPDPRTARRRYF. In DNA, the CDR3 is TGTGCCAGCAGTCCTGACCCTCGGACAGCCAGGAGACGGTACTTC.

The CDR3 region has the DNA TGTGCCAGCAGCTCCTCCTCTGGGGGCAATGAGCAGTTCTTC. It is translated as CASSSSSGGNEQFF. This chain connects TRBV5-4 to TRBJ2-1; D may correspond to TRBD1 or TRBD2 (5 bases each). Trimming took 3 bases from V and 6 from J, leaving 13 bases between them. Germline CDR1 and CDR2: SGHNT and YYREEE (reference sequence). CDR3 length: 14 amino acids.

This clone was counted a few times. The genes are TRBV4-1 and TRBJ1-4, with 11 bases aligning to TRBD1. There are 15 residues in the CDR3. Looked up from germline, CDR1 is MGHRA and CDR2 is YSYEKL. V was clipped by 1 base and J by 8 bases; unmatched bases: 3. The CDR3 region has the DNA TGCGCCAGCAGCCAAGGGGACAGGGGGAACGAAAAACTGTTTTTT. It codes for CASSQGDRGNEKLFF.

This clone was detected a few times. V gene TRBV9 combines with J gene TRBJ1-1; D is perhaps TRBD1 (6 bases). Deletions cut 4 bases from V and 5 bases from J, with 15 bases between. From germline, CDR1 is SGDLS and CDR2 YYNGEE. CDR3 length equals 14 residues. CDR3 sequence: CASSPGTRGTEAFF. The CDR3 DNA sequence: TGTGCCAGCAGCCCCGGGACAAGGGGTACTGAAGCTTTCTTT.

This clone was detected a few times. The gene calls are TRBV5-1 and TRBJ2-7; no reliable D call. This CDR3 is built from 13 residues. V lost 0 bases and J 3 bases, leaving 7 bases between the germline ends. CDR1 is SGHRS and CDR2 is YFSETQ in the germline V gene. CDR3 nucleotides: TGCGCCAGCAGCTTGGACGTAAACTACGAGCAGTACTTC. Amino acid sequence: CASSLDVNYEQYF.

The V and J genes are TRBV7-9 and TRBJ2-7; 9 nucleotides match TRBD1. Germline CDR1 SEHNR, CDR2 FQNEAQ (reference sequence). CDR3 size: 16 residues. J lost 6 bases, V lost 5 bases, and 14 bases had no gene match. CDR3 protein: CASSAIQGASRREQYF. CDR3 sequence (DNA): TGTGCCAGCAGCGCTATACAGGGGGCGAGTCGTCGCGAGCAGTACTTC.

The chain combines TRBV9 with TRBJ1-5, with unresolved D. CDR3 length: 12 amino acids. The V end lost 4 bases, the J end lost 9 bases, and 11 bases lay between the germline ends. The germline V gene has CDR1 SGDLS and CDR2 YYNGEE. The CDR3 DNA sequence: TGTGCCAGCAGCTTAGAATCAGGGCCCCAGCATTTT. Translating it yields CASSLESGPQHF.

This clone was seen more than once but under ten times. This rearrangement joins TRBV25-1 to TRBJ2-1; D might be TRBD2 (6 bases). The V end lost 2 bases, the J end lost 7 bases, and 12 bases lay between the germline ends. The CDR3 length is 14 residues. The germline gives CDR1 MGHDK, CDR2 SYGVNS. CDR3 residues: CASSEDPSVNEQFF. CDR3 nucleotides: TGTGCCAGCAGTGAAGATCCTAGCGTGAATGAGCAGTTCTTC. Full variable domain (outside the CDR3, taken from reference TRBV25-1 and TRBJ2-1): EADIYQTPRYLVIGTGKKITLECSQTMGHDKMYWYQQDPGMELHLIHYSYGVNSTEKGDLSSESTVSRIRTEHFPLTLESARPSHTSQYLCASSEDPSVNEQFFGPGTRLTVL.

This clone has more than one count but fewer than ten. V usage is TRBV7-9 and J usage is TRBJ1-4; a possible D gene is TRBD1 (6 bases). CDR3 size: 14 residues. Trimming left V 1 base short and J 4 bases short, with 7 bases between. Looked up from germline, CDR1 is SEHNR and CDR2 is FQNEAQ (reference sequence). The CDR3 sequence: CASSLGQDNEKLFF. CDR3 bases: TGTGCCAGCAGCTTAGGACAGGATAATGAAAAACTGTTTTTT.

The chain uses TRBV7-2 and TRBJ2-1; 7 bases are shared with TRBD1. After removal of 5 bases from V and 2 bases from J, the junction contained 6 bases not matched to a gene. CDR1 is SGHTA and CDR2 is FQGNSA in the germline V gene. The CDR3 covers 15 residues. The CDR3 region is CASSARQGAYNEQFF. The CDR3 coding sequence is TGTGCCAGCAGCGCCCGGCAGGGGGCCTACAATGAGCAGTTCTTC.

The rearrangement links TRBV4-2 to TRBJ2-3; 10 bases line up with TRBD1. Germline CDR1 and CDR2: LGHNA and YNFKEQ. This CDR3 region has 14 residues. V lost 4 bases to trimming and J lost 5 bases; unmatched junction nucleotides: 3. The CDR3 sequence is CASSPRDRGDTQYF. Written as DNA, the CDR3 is TGTGCCAGCAGCCCCCGGGACAGGGGAGATACGCAGTATTTT.